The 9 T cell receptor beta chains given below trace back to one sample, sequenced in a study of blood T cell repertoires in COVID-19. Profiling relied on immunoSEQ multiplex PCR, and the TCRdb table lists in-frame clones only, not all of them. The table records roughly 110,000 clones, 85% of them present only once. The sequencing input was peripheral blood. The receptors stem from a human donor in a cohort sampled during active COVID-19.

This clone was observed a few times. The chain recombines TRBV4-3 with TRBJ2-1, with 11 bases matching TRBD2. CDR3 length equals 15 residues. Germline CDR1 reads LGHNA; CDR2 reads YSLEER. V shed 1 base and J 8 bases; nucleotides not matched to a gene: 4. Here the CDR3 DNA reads TGCGCCAGCAGCCAAGTTAGCGGGGGGGCCGATGAGCAGTTCTTC. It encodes CASSQVSGGADEQFF.

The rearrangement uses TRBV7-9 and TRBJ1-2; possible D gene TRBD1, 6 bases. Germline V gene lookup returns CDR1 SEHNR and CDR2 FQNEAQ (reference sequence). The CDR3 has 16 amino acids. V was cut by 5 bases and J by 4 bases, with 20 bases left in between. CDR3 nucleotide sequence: TGTGCCAGCAGCCGTATCCTAAAAACAGGGACCTATGGCTACACCTTC. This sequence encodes CASSRILKTGTYGYTF.

The CDR3 DNA reads as TGTGCCAGCAGCCAAGGACAGGATTATGGCTACACCTTC. Translating it yields CASSQGQDYGYTF. This sequence joins TRBV4-2 and TRBJ1-2; maybe TRBD1 (6 bases). CDR3 length equals 13 residues. Trimming left V 1 base short and J 5 bases short, with 8 bases between. CDR1 LGHNA and CDR2 YNFKEQ come from the germline V gene.

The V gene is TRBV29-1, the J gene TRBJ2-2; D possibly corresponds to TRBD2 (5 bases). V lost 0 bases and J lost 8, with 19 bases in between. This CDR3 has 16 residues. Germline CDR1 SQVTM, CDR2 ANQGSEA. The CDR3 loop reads CSVEDPGSTAGGELFF. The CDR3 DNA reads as TGCAGCGTTGAAGACCCGGGGTCCACCGCCGGTGGGGAGCTGTTTTTT.

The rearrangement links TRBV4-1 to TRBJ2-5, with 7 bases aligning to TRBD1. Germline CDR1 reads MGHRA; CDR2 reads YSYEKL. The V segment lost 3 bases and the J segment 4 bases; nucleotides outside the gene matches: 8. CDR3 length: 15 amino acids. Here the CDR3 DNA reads TGCGCCAGCAGCCACCCTACAGGGGCGCCAGAGACCCAGTACTTC. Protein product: CASSHPTGAPETQYF.

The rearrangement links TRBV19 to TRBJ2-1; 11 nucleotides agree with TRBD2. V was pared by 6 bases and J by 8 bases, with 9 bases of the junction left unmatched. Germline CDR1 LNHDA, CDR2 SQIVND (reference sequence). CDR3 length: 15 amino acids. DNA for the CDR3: TGTGCCAGTAGCCCGAGGGGTAGCGGGGGGGATGAGCAGTTCTTC. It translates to CASSPRGSGGDEQFF.

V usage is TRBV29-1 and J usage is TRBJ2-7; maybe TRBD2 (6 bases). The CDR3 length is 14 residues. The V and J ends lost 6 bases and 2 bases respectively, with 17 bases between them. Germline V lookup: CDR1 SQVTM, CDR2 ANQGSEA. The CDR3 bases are TGCAGCGTCCAGGCGGGCGGGGCGGCCTACGAGCAGTACTTC. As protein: CSVQAGGAAYEQYF.

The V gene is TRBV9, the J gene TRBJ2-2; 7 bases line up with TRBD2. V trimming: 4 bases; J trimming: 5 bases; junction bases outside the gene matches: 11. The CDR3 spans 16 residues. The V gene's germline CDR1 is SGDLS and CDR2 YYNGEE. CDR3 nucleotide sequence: TGTGCCAGCAGCCACGTGGGGCGGGGGAAGACCGGGGAGCTGTTTTTT. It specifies CASSHVGRGKTGELFF.

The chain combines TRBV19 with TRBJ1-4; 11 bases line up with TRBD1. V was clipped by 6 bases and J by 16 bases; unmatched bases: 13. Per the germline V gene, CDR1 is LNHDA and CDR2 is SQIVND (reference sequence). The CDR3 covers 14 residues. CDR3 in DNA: TGTGCCAGTAGCCCAAGGACAGGGGGCATGATTCAGTTTTTT. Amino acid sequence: CASSPRTGGMIQFF.